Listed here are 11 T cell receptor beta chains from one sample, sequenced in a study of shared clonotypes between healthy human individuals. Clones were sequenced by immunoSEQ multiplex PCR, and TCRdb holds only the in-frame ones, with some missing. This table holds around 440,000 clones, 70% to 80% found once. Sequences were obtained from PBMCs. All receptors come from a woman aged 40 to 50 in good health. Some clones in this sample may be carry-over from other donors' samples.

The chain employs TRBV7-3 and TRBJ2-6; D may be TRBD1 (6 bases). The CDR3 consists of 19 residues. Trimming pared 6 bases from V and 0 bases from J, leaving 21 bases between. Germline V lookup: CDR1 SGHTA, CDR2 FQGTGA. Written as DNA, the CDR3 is TGTGCCAGCAGTTCTACACCAGGGGATTGGGGCTCTGGGGCCAACGTCCTGACTTTC. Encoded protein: CASSSTPGDWGSGANVLTF. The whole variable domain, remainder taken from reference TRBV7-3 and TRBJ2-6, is GAGVSQTPSNKVTEKGKYVELRCDPISGHTALYWYRQSLGQGPEFLIYFQGTGAADDSGLPNDRFFAVRPEGSVSTLKIQRTERGDSAVYLCASSSTPGDWGSGANVLTFGAGSRLTVL.

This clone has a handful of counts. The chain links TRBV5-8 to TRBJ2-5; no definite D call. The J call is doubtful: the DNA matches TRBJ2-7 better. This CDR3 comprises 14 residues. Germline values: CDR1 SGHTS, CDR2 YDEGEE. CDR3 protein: CASSLAGRFYEQYF. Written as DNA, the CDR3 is TGTGCCAGCAGCTTGGCCGGACGGTTCTACGAGCAGTACTTC.

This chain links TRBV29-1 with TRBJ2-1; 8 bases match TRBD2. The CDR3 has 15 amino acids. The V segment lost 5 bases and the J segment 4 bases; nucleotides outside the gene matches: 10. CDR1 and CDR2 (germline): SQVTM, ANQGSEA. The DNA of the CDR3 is TGCAGCGTTCAACCGAGCGGGAGCTTTTACAATGAGCAGTTCTTC. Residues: CSVQPSGSFYNEQFF.

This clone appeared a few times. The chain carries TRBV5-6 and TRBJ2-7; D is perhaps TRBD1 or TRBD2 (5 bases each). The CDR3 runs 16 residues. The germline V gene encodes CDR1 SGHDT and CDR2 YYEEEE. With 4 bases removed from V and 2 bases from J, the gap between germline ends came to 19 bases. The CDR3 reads CASSGTSRGNPYEQYF. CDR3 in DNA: TGTGCCAGCAGCGGGACCTCTCGCGGCAACCCCTACGAGCAGTACTTC.

The CDR3 reads CATLGVYRGELFF. As DNA, the CDR3 is TGTGCCACCCTAGGGGTCTACCGCGGGGAGCTGTTTTTT. The V and J genes are TRBV19 and TRBJ2-2; possibly TRBD1 for D (5 bases). Trimming took 10 bases from V and 7 from J, leaving 16 bases between them. The CDR3 is made up of 13 amino acids. CDR1 LNHDA and CDR2 SQIVND come from the germline V gene (reference sequence). The entire variable domain, with the rest obtained from reference TRBV19 and TRBJ2-2, is as follows: DGGITQSPKYLFRKEGQNVTLSCEQNLNHDAMYWYRQDPGQGLRLIYYSQIVNDFQKGDIAEGYSVSREKKESFPLTVTSAQKNPTAFYLCATLGVYRGELFFGEGSRLTVL.

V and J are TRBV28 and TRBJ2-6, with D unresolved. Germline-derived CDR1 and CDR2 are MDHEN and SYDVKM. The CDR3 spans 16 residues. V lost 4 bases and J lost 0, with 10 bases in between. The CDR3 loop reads CASSSPVYSGANVLTF. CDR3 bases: TGTGCCAGCAGTTCCCCCGTCTACTCTGGGGCCAACGTCCTGACTTTC.

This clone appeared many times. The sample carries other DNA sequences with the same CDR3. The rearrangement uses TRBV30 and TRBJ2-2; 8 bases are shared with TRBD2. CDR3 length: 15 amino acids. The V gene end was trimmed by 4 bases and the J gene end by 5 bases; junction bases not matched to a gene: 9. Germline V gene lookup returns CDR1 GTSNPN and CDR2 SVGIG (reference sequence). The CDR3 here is CAWKEVGGETGELFF. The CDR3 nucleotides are TGTGCCTGGAAGGAAGTCGGGGGGGAAACCGGGGAGCTGTTTTTT.

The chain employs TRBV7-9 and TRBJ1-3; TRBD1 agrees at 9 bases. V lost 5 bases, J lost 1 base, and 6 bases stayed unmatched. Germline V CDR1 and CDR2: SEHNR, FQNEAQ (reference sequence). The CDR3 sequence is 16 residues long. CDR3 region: CASSTRTGVSGNTIYF. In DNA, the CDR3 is TGTGCCAGCAGCACCCGGACAGGGGTATCTGGAAACACCATATATTTT.

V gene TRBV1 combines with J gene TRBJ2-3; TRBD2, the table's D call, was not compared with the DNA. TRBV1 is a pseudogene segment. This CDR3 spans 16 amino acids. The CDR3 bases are TGCACCAGCAGCCAAGATGGACTAGCAGACACAGATACGCAGTATTTT. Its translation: CTSSQDGLADTDTQYF.

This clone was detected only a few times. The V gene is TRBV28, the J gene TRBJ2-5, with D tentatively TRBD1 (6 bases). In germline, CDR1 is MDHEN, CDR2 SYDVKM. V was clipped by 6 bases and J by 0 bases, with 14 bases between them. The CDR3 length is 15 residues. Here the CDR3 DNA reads TGTGCCAGCAGCCCCCTTACAGGGAACCAAGAGACCCAGTACTTC. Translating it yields CASSPLTGNQETQYF. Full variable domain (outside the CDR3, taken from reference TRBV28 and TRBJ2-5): DVKVTQSSRYLVKRTGEKVFLECVQDMDHENMFWYRQDPGLGLRLIYFSYDVKMKEKGDIPEGYSVSREKKERFSLILESASTNQTSMYLCASSPLTGNQETQYFGPGTRLLVL.

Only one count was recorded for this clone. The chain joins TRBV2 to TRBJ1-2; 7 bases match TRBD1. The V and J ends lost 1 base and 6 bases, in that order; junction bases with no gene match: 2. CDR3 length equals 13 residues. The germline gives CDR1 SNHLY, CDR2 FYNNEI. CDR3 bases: TGTGCCAGCAGTGAAGACAGGGGTAATGGCTACACCTTC. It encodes CASSEDRGNGYTF.